Included here is one T cell receptor (beta chain) sequence, with context. Which antigen it targets is not known. Base qualities are not recorded, but no much larger clone differs from it by a single base. This sample is part of a study of blood T cells in healthy people across ages (dated by TCRdb to between 2015 and 2016). Some background on the complete study: In model experiments, template switching captured about one uniquely barcoded TCR beta cDNA molecule for every two T cells. To track age-related changes in TCR beta repertoire diversity, the study relied on deep sequencing normalized with unique cDNA molecular identifiers. Four age groups were formed from the donors: young (average roughly 15 years), middle-aged (around 40), aged (62) and long-lived (around 82). To avoid experimental bias, donors of different ages were randomly spread across the sequencing lanes. Using the same blood draw, the study looked at two additional independent replicas of 1 million unique cDNA reads for two donors, one aged 18 to 30 and the other aged 80 or older.

Preparation of the library involved 5' RACE. The sample was run on an Illumina HiSeq 2500. A second PCR of roughly 6 to 11 cycles was run with a J-beta primer mix and a sample-barcoded 5' primer. A unique molecular identifier was introduced onto each TCR beta cDNA molecule by a template-switch 5' adaptor carrying 12 random nucleotides. At least 3 million CDR3-containing paired-end reads were obtained from each sample. All of the RNA was converted into first-strand cDNA using the Mint cDNA synthesis kit, with a TRBC-specific oligonucleotide serving as the primer. All cDNA was treated with uracil-DNA glycosylase and then went through a first 18-cycle PCR with the universal primers M1SS and BC2_uni_R. Per the source publication's procedure: For normalization, 1 million high-quality reads were randomly selected from each sample, with every read carrying a distinct molecular identifier. Reads with shared molecular identifiers were discarded instead of being binned into consensus sequences. MiTCR, with a Q25 quality threshold and the strictest error-elimination algorithm, was used for CDR3 identification, clonotype clustering and error correction. A nonparametric unseen species model with Euler transformation was used to estimate a lower bound on total TCR beta diversity. TCRdb redid the processing of the public reads, applying fastp at Q25 and MiXCR, and retained in-frame beta chains. When rows share a CDR3 protein, they turn into one entry using the most common DNA and genes. The V and J calls follow TCRdb's processing rather than the paper's. The sample table records about 730,000 distinct CDR3 sequences; roughly two fifths of these occur just once. Jointly, the top ten make up 20% to 25% of the sample.

A distance of 15 bases separates the germline ends of V and J, which lose 6 bases and 3 bases respectively. From its cysteine to its phenylalanine, the CDR3 spans 14 amino acids. CDR3 DNA is the only sequence kept; it has 42 bases, read in frame from the first base. CDR1 MDHEN and CDR2 SYDVKM were looked up in the germline V gene. The donors were 40 or so Caucasian individuals from Russia, aged roughly 6 to 100 years, who were systemically healthy. Approximately 10 milliliters of peripheral blood were collected from each donor into EDTA-treated Vacutainer tubes. Ficoll-Paque density-gradient centrifugation was used to isolate PBMCs, with at least 6.5 million obtained per sample. Trizol reagent was used to extract total RNA from the PBMCs, yielding at least 5.5 micrograms per sample. The percentages of naive CD45RAhigh/CD27high T cells were determined by flow cytometry on a PBMC aliquot from every donor.

General findings and caveats noted by the study authors: A strong correlation was found between observed TCR beta diversity and the percentage of naive T cells measured by flow cytometry. Because profiling used bulk unsorted PBMCs, naive and antigen-experienced compartments could not be compared conclusively. Because the CMV infection status of the donors was unknown, age-related changes in expanded clonotypes may potentially have been confounded. The long-lived group showed more naive CD4+ T cells, fewer expanded clones and increased TCR diversity than the aged group, suggesting age selection. Observed TCR beta diversity per million T cells fell roughly linearly with age, and a significant reduction was already apparent by age roughly 41. Total diversity estimates from one million sequenced T cells were considered lower bounds and underestimates.

Sequences were obtained from blood. The sequence was collected from a woman aged 60 to 75 in good health. The chain joins TRBV28 to TRBJ2-7, with the D call perhaps TRBD1 or TRBD2, each one matching 5 bases. The DNA sequence reads TGTGCCAGCAGAAACCGGGACCGAAACTACGAGCAGTACTTC. The encoded protein is CASRNRDRNYEQYF.